This T cell receptor beta chain was found in a study of CD8 T cells in ankylosing spondylitis. The CDR3 length is 18 residues. CDR1 and CDR2 (germline): LGHDT, YNNKEL (reference sequence). V lost 4 bases, J lost 2 bases, and 23 bases lay in between. Concerning this clonotype: What it recognizes is unknown.

In TCRdb, the 5' RACE reads were re-called with MiXCR into one record per CDR3 protein. The table records 450,000 to 550,000 distinct CDR3 sequences, approximately 5.3% of them present only once. Overall study findings and caveats: Ankylosing spondylitis blood appeared to carry a characteristic TCR beta motif of roughly eight highly homologous variants. Reactive arthritis synovial fluid and blood were previously reported to contain some motif variants.

The gene calls are TRBV3-1 and TRBJ2-5, with D perhaps assigned TRBD1 or TRBD2 (5 bases each). Input material: blood, either unsorted or a sorted T cell fraction (not recorded which). This TCR derives from a male donor with ankylosing spondylitis. CDR3: CASSPLGMGTSGQETQYF. CDR3 nucleotide sequence: TGTGCCAGCAGCCCGCTCGGGATGGGGACCTCCGGACAAGAGACCCAGTACTTC.